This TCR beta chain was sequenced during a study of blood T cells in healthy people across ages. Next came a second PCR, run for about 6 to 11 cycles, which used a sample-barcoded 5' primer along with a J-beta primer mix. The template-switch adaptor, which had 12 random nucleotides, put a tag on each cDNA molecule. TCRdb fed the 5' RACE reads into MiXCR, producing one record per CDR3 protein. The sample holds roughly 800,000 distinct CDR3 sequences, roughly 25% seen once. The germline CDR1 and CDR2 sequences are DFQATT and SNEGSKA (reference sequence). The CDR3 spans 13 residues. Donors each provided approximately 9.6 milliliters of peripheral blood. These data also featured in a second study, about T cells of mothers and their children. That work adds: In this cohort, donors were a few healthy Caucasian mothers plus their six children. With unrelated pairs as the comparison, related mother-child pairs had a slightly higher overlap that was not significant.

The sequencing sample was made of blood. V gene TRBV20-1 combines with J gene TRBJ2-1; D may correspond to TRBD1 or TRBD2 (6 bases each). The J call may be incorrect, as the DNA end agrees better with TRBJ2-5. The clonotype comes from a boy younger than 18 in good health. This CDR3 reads CSARGGAIETQYF. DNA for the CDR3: TGCAGTGCTAGAGGGGGGGCCATAGAGACCCAGTACTTC.